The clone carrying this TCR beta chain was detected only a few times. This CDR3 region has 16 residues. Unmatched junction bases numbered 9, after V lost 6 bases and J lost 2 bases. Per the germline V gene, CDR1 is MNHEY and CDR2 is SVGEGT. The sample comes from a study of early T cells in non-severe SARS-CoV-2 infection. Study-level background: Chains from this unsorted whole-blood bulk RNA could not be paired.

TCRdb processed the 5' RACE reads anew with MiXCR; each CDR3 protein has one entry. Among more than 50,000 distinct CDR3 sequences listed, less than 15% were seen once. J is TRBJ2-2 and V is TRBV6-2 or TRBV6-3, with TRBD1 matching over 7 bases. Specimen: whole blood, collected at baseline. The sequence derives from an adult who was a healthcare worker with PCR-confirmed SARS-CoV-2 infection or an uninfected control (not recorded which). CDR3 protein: CASSQTGRRNTGELFF. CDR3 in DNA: TGTGCCAGCAGCCAGACAGGGCGGAGAAACACCGGGGAGCTGTTTTTT.